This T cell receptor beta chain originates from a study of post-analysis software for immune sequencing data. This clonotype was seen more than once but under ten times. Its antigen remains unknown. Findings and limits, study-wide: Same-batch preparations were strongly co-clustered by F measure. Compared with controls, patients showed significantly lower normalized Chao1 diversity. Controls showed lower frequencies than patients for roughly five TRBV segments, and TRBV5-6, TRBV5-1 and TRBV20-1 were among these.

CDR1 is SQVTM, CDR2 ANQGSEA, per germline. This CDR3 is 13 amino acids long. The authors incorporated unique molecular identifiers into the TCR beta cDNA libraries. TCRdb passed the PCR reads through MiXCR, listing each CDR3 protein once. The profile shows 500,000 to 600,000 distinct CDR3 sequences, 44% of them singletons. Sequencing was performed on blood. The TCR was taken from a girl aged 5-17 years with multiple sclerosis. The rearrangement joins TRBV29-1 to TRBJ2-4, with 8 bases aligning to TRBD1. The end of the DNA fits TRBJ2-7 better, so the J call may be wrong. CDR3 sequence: CSVRTGHDYEQYF. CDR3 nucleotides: TGCAGCGTTCGGACAGGGCACGACTACGAGCAGTACTTC.